One and the same sample provided the 11 T cell receptor beta chains below, sequenced in a study of PD-1 blockade in classical Hodgkin lymphoma. Clones were sequenced by immunoSEQ multiplex PCR, and TCRdb holds only the in-frame ones, with some missing. The sample lists 99,000 or so clones; 89% were seen once. Time point of the sample: cycle 4 day 1 (C4D1), after five to seven weeks of nivolumab. All the patients suffered relapse after autologous stem cell transplantation, and brentuximab vedotin exposure differed. Material: peripheral blood mononuclear cells (PBMCs), obtained before the fourth cycle of nivolumab. All receptors come from a human donor with classical Hodgkin lymphoma.

The chain couples TRBV7-2 to TRBJ2-5, with TRBD2 identical over 8 bases. The CDR3 covers 16 residues. V was pared by 5 bases and J by 6 bases, with 14 bases of the junction left unmatched. In germline, CDR1 is SGHTA, CDR2 FQGNSA. CDR3 region: CASSHAPPAGDKTQYF. The DNA of the CDR3 is TGTGCCAGCAGCCACGCTCCACCAGCGGGAGATAAGACCCAGTACTTC.

The rearrangement joins TRBV18 to TRBJ2-3; 14 bases are shared with TRBD2. This CDR3 region has 20 residues. With V trimmed by 3 bases and J by 0 bases, 11 bases remained unmatched. The germline V gene encodes CDR1 KGHSH and CDR2 LQKENI. CDR3 DNA sequence: TGTGCCAGCTCACCCCGCCCGGGACTAGCGGGAGACGATAGCACAGATACGCAGTATTTT. Translated, it gives CASSPRPGLAGDDSTDTQYF.

This clone occurred once. The chain combines TRBV4-1 with TRBJ2-1, with D possibly being TRBD2 (5 bases). The V gene lost 1 base and the J gene lost 3 bases, with 13 bases spanning the gap. The CDR3 is 16 amino acids. The germline V gene encodes CDR1 MGHRA and CDR2 YSYEKL. The CDR3 region has the DNA TGCGCCAGCAGCCAAGCACGGACTGGATACTACAATGAGCAGTTCTTC. It is translated as CASSQARTGYYNEQFF.

The chain recombines TRBV19 with TRBJ2-3; possible D gene TRBD2, 6 bases. V lost 5 bases to trimming and J lost 2 bases, with 11 bases between them. Germline loops: CDR1 LNHDA, CDR2 SQIVND (reference sequence). CDR3 length: 14 residues. The CDR3 reads CASSEGGNTDTQYF. As DNA, the CDR3 is TGTGCCAGTAGTGAGGGCGGGAACACAGATACGCAGTATTTT. The variable domain in full, with the rest retrieved from reference TRBV19 and TRBJ2-3, is DGGITQSPKYLFRKEGQNVTLSCEQNLNHDAMYWYRQDPGQGLRLIYYSQIVNDFQKGDIAEGYSVSREKKESFPLTVTSAQKNPTAFYLCASSEGGNTDTQYFGPGTRLTVL.

This rearrangement joins TRBV7-2 to TRBJ1-1; TRBD1 might be the D (5 bases). V lost 2 bases and J 1 base, leaving 8 bases between the germline ends. Germline loops: CDR1 SGHTA, CDR2 FQGNSA. CDR3 length: 14 amino acids. CDR3 nucleotide sequence: TGTGCCAGCAGCTTACACAGGACGAACACTGAAGCTTTCTTT. This gives the protein CASSLHRTNTEAFF. Filled out from reference TRBV7-2 and TRBJ1-1, the complete variable domain reads GAGVSQSPSNKVTEKGKDVELRCDPISGHTALYWYRQSLGQGLEFLIYFQGNSAPDKSGLPSDRFSAERTGGSVSTLTIQRTQQEDSAVYLCASSLHRTNTEAFFGQGTRLTVV.

This chain links TRBV10-1 with TRBJ1-5; no clear D. Trimming pared 6 bases from V and 4 bases from J, leaving 13 bases between. This CDR3 is 14 amino acids long. Germline assignment: CDR1 WNHNN and CDR2 SYGVQD (reference sequence). The CDR3 nucleotides read TGCGCCAGCAGCCGGGGAGGATGGAATCAGCCCCAGCATTTT. Residues: CASSRGGWNQPQHF.

The CDR3 DNA reads as TGTGCCAGCAGCTTAGGGGGTGTGGACTTAGCTAACTATGGCTACACCTTC. Residues: CASSLGGVDLANYGYTF. The J gene is TRBJ1-2, the V gene TRBV11-2; D remains ambiguous. Trimming cost V 1 base and J 0 bases, with 15 bases left between them. The germline gives CDR1 SGHAT, CDR2 FQNNGV. The CDR3 consists of 17 residues. Variable domain in full (rest from reference TRBV11-2 and TRBJ1-2): EAGVAQSPRYKIIEKRQSVAFWCNPISGHATLYWYQQILGQGPKLLIQFQNNGVVDDSQLPKDRFSAERLKGVDSTLKIQPAKLEDSAVYLCASSLGGVDLANYGYTFGSGTRLTVV.

The rearrangement uses TRBV6-5 and TRBJ2-1, with 14 nucleotides matching TRBD2. Germline CDR1 MNHEY, CDR2 SVGAGI. This CDR3 has 15 residues. Trimming removed 4 bases from V and 8 bases from J; junction bases left unmatched: 4. This CDR3 reads CASSWTSGRSDEQFF. The CDR3 coding sequence is TGTGCCAGCAGTTGGACTAGCGGGAGGAGTGATGAGCAGTTCTTC.

The rearrangement links TRBV28 to TRBJ2-2; 9 bases line up with TRBD2. This CDR3 has 20 residues. V lost 5 bases, J lost 6 bases, and 22 bases stayed unmatched. CDR1 and CDR2 from the germline V gene are MDHEN and SYDVKM. The CDR3 reads CASSPHPRYLAGTAPGELFF. The CDR3 DNA sequence: TGTGCCAGCAGTCCCCACCCCCGCTACCTAGCGGGGACTGCCCCCGGGGAGCTGTTTTTT. The complete variable domain, with remaining parts taken from reference TRBV28 and TRBJ2-2, reads DVKVTQSSRYLVKRTGEKVFLECVQDMDHENMFWYRQDPGLGLRLIYFSYDVKMKEKGDIPEGYSVSREKKERFSLILESASTNQTSMYLCASSPHPRYLAGTAPGELFFGEGSRLTVL.

The table lists this clone with a few counts. J is TRBJ1-2 and V is TRBV28; D remains unclear. The CDR3 contains 14 residues. V lost 6 bases and J lost 4, with 15 bases in between. From germline, CDR1 is MDHEN and CDR2 SYDVKM. The CDR3 loop is CASSLGPGFYGYTF. In DNA, the CDR3 is TGTGCCAGCAGCTTAGGTCCAGGATTCTATGGCTACACCTTC.

This clone was observed a single time. This chain joins TRBV27 and TRBJ2-5; no clear D gene. The CDR3 has 16 residues. The ends were cut back, 3 bases at V and 2 bases at J, with 16 bases in the middle. Germline CDR1 MNHEY, CDR2 SMNVEV (reference sequence). The CDR3 coding sequence is TGTGCCAGCAGTTTGGGTCGTGAAGGGTGGCAAGAGACCCAGTACTTC. It codes for CASSLGREGWQETQYF.